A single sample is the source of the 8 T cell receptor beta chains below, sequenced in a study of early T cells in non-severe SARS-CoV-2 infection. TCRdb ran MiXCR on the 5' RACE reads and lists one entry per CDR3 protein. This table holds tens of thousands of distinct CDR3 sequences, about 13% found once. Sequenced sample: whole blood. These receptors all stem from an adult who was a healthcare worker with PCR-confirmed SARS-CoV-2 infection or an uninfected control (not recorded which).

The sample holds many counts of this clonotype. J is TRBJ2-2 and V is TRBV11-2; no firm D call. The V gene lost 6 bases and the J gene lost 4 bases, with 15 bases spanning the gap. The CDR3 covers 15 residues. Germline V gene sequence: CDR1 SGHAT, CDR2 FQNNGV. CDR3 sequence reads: CASSSSPTGTGELFF. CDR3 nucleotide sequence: TGTGCCAGCAGTTCCTCCCCGACCGGCACCGGGGAGCTGTTTTTT. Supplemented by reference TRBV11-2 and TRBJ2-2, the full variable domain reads EAGVAQSPRYKIIEKRQSVAFWCNPISGHATLYWYQQILGQGPKLLIQFQNNGVVDDSQLPKDRFSAERLKGVDSTLKIQPAKLEDSAVYLCASSSSPTGTGELFFGEGSRLTVL.

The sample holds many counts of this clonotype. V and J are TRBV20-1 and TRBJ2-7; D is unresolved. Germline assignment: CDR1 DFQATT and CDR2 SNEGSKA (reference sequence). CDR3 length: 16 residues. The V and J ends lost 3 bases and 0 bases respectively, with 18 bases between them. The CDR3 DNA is TGCAGTGCTAGTTCTCCGGTCGAGTTTGCCTCCTACGAGCAGTACTTC. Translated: CSASSPVEFASYEQYF.

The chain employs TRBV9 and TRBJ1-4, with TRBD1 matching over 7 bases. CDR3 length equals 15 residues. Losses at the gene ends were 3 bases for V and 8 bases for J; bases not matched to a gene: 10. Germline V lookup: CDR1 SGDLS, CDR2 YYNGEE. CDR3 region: CASSAQQGPREKLFF. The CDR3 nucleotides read TGTGCCAGCAGCGCCCAACAGGGGCCGCGGGAAAAACTGTTTTTT.

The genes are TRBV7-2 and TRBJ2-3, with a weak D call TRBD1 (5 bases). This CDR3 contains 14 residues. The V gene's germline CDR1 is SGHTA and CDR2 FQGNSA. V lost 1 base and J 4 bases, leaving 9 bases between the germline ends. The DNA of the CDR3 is TGTGCCAGCAGCTTAGATCCAGGGCCAGATACGCAGTATTTT. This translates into CASSLDPGPDTQYF.

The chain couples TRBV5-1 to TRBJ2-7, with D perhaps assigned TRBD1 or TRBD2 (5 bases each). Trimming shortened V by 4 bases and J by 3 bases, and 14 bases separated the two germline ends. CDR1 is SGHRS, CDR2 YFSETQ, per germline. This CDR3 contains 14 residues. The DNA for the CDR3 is TGCGCCAGCAGCCCTCGGGACGGCGACTACGAGCAGTACTTC. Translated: CASSPRDGDYEQYF.

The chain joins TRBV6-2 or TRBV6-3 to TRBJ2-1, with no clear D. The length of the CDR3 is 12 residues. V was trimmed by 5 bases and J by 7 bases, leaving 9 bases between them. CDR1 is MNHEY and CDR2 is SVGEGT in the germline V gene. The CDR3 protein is CASSEPSNEQFF. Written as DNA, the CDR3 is TGTGCCAGCAGTGAGCCTTCGAATGAGCAGTTCTTC.

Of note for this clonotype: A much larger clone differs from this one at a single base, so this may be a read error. The CDR3 coding sequence is TGTGCCAACAGTTTAGCGATCGCGGGGGGCGGCTACGAGCAGTACTTC. Its protein is CANSLAIAGGGYEQYF. This chain joins TRBV12-3 or TRBV12-4 and TRBJ2-7, with 8 bases aligning to TRBD2. The CDR3 has 16 residues.

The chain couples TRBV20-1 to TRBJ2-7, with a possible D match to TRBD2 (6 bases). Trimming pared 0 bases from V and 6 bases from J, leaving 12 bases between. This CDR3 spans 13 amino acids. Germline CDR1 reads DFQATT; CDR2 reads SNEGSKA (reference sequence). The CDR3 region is CSARDLGGVEQYF. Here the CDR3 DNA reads TGCAGTGCTAGAGATCTCGGAGGGGTCGAGCAGTACTTC.